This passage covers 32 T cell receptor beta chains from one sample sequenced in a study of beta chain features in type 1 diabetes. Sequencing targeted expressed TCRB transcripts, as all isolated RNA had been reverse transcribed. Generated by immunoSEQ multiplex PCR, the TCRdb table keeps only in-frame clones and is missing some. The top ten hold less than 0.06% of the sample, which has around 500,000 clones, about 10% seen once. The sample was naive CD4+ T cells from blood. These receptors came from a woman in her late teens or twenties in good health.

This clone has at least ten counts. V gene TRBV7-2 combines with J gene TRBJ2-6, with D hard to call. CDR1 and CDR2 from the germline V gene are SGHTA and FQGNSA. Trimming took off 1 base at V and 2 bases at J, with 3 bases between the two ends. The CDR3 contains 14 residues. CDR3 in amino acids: CASSLVPGANVLTF. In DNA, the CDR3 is TGTGCCAGCAGCTTAGTCCCTGGGGCCAACGTCCTGACTTTC.

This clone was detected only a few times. The CDR3 sequence is CASSLWTMPLVSYNEQFF. CDR3 nucleotide sequence: TGTGCCAGCAGCCTGTGGACAATGCCCCTAGTCTCCTACAATGAGCAGTTCTTC. The rearrangement joins TRBV14 to TRBJ2-1; weak D call: TRBD1 (5 bases). V was trimmed by 4 bases and J by 0 bases, leaving 19 bases between them. CDR1 is SGHDN and CDR2 is FVKESK in the germline V gene. CDR3 size: 18 residues.

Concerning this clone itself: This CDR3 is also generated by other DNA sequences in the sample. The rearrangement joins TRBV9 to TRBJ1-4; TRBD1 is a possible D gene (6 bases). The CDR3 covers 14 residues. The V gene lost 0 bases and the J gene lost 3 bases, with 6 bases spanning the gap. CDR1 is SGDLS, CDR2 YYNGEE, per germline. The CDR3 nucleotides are TGTGCCAGCAGCGTAGGGACAGCTAATGAAAAACTGTTTTTT. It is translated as CASSVGTANEKLFF.

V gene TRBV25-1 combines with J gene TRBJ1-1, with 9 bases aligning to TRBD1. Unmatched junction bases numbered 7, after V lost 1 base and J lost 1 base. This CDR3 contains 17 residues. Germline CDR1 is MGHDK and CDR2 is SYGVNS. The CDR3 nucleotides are TGTGCCAGCAGTGAATTCAGATCGGACAGGGGGAACACTGAAGCTTTCTTT. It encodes CASSEFRSDRGNTEAFF.

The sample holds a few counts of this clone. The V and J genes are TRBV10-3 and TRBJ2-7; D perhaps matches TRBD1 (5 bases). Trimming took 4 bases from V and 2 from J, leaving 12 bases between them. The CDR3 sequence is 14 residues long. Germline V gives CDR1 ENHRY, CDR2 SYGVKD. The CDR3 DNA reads TGTGCCATCAGTGCAGGGCTTGGGCCCTACGAGCAGTACGTC. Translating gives CAISAGLGPYEQYV.

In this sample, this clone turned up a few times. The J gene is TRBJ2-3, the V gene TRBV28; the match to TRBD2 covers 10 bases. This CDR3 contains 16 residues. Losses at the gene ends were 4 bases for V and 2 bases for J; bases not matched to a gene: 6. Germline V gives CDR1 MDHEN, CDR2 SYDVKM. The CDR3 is CASSSRAGGPTDTQYF. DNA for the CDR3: TGTGCCAGCAGTTCCAGAGCGGGGGGGCCCACAGATACGCAGTATTTT.

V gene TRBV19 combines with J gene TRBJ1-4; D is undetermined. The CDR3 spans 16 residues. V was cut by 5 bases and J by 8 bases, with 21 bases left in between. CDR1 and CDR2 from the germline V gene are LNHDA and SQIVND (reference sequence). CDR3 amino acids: CASSSGKRSWKEKLFF. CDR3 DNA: TGTGCCAGTAGTTCGGGGAAGAGGAGTTGGAAAGAAAAACTGTTTTTT.

The CDR3: CASSRKLAGELFF. The CDR3 region has the DNA TGTGCCAGCAGCCGGAAACTGGCCGGGGAGCTGTTTTTT. The V and J genes are TRBV11-2 and TRBJ2-2, with D uncertain. The CDR3 has 13 residues. Trimming removed 5 bases at V and 6 bases at J, with 10 bases between. The germline gives CDR1 SGHAT, CDR2 FQNNGV.

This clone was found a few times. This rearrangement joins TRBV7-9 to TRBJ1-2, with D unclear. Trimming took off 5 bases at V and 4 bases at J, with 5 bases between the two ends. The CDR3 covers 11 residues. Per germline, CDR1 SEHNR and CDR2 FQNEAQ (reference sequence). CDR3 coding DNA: TGTGCCAGCAGCCCCGGCTATGGCTACACCTTC. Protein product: CASSPGYGYTF.

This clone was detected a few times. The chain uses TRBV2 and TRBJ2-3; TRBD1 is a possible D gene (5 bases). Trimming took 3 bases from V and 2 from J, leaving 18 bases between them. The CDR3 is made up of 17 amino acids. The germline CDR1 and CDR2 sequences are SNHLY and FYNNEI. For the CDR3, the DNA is TGTGCCAGCAGTGATCAGGGTAGTACCCCTGCCACAGATACGCAGTATTTT. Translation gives CASSDQGSTPATDTQYF.

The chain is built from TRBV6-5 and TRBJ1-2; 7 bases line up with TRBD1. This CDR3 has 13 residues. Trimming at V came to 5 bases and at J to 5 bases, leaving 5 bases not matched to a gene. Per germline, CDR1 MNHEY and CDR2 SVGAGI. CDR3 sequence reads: CASSPDRLYGYTF. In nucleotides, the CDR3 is TGTGCCAGCAGTCCGGACAGGCTTTATGGCTACACCTTC.

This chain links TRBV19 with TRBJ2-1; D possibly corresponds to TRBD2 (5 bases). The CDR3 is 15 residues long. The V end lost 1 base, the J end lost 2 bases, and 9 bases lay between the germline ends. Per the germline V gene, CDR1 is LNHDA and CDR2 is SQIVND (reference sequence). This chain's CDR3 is CASSIAGKAYNEQFF. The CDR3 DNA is TGTGCCAGTAGTATAGCGGGGAAAGCCTACAATGAGCAGTTCTTC.

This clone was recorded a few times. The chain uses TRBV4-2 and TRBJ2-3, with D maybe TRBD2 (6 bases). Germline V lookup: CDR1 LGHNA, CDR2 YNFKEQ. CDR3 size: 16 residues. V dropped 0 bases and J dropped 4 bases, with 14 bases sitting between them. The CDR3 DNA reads TGTGCCAGCAGCCAAGACCTAGCGATGGGGTCAGATACGCAGTATTTT. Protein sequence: CASSQDLAMGSDTQYF.

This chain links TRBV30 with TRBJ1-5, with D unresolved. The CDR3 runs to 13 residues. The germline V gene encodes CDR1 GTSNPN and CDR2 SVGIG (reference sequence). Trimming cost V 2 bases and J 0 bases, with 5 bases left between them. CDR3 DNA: TGTGCCTGGAGTTTTGATAGCAATCAGCCCCAGCATTTT. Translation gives CAWSFDSNQPQHF.

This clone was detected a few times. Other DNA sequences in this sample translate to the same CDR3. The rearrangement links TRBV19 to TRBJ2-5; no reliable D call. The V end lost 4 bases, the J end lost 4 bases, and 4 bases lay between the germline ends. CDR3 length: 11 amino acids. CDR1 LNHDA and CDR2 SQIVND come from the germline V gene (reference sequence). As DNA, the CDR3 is TGTGCCAGTAGTACGCGAGAGACCCAGTACTTC. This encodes CASSTRETQYF.

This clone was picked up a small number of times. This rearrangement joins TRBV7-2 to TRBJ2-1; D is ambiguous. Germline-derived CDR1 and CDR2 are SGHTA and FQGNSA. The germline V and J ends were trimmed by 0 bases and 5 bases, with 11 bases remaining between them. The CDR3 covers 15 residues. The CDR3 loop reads CASSLALVGDNEQFF. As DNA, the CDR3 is TGTGCCAGCAGCTTAGCTTTGGTTGGGGACAATGAGCAGTTCTTC.

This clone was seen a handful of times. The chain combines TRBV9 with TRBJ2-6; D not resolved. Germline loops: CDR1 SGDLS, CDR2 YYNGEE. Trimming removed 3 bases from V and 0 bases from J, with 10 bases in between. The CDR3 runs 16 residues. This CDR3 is CASSALFPSGANVLTF. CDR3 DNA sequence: TGTGCCAGCAGCGCCTTGTTCCCCTCTGGGGCCAACGTCCTGACTTTC. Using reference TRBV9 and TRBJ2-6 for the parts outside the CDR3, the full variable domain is DSGVTQTPKHLITATGQRVTLRCSPRSGDLSVYWYQQSLDQGLQFLIQYYNGEERAKGNILERFSAQQFPDLHSELNLSSLELGDSALYFCASSALFPSGANVLTFGAGSRLTVL.

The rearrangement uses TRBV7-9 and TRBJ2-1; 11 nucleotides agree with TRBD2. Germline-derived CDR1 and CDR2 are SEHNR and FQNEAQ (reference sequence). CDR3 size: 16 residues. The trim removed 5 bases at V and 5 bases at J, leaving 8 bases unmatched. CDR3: CASSTRSGRGHNEQFF. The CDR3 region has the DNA TGTGCCAGCAGCACGCGTAGCGGGAGGGGCCACAATGAGCAGTTCTTC.

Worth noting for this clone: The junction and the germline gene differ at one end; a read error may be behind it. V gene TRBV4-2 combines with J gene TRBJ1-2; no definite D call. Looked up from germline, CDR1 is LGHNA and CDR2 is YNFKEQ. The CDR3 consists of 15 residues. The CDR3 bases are TGTGCCAGCGGCCATGGGAGGATGAGAAACTATGGCTACACCTTC. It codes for CASGHGRMRNYGYTF.

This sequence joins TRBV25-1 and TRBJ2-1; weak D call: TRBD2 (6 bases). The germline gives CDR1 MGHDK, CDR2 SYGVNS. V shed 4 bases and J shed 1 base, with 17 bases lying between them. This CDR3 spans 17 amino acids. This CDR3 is CASSAPTSRVSYNEQFF. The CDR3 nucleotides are TGTGCCAGCAGTGCACCGACTAGTCGTGTGTCCTACAATGAGCAGTTCTTC.

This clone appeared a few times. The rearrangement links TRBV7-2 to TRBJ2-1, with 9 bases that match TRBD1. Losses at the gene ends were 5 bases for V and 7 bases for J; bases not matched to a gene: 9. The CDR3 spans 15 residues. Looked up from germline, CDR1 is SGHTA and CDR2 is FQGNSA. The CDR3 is CASSTWGQGVNEQFF. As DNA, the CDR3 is TGTGCCAGCAGCACCTGGGGACAGGGAGTGAATGAGCAGTTCTTC.

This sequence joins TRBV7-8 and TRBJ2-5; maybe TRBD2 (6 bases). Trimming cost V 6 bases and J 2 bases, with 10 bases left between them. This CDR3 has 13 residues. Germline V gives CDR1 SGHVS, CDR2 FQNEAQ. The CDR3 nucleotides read TGTGCCAGCAGGGAACGGGGGCAAGAGACCCAGTACTTC. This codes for CASRERGQETQYF.

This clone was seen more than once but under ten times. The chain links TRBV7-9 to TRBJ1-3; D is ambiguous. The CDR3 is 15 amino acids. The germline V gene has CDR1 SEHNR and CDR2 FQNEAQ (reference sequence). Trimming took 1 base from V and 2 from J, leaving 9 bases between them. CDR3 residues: CASSLVAEAGNTIYF. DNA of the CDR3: TGTGCCAGCAGCTTAGTGGCAGAAGCTGGAAACACCATATATTTT.

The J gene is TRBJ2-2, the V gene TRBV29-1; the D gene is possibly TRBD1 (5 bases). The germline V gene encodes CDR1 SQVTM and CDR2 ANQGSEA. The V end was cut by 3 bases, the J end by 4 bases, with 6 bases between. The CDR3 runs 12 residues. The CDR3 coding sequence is TGCAGCGTTGAGACAGTCACCGGGGAGCTGTTTTTT. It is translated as CSVETVTGELFF.

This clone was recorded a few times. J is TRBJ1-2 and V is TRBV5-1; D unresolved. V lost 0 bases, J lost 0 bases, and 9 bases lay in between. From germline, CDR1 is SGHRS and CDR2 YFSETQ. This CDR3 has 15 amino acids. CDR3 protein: CASSLVAAANYGYTF. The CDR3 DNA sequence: TGCGCCAGCAGCTTGGTGGCAGCAGCTAACTATGGCTACACCTTC.

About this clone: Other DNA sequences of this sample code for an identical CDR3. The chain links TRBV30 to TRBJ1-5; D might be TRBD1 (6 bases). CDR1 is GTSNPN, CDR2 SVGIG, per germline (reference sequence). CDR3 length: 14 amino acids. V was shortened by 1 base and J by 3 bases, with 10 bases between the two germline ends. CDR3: CAWSGGQFNQPQHF. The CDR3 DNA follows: TGTGCCTGGAGTGGAGGACAGTTCAATCAGCCCCAGCATTTT.

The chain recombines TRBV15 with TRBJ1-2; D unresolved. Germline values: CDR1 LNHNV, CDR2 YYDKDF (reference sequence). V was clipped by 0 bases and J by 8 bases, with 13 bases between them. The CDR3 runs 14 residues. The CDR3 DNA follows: TGTGCCACCAGCAGAGATCGGGATGGCGGCGGCTACACCTTC. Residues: CATSRDRDGGGYTF.

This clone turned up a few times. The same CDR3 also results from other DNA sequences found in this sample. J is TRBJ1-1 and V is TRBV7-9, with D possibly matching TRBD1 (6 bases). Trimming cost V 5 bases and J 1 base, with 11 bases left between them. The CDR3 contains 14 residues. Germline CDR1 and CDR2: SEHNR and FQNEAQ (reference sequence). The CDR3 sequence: CASSPQTGNTEAFF. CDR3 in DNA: TGTGCCAGCAGCCCCCAGACAGGGAACACTGAAGCTTTCTTT.

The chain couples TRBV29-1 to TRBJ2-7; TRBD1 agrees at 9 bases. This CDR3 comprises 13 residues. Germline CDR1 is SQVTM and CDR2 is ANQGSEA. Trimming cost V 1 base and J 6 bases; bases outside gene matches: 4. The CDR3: CSVEVQGAGEQYF. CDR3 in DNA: TGCAGCGTTGAAGTACAGGGGGCAGGCGAGCAGTACTTC.

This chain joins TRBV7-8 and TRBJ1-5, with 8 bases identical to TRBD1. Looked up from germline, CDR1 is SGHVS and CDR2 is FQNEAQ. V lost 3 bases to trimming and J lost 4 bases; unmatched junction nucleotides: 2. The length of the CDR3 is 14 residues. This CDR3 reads CASSLGTGNQPQHF. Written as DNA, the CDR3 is TGTGCCAGCAGCTTGGGGACAGGAAATCAGCCCCAGCATTTT.

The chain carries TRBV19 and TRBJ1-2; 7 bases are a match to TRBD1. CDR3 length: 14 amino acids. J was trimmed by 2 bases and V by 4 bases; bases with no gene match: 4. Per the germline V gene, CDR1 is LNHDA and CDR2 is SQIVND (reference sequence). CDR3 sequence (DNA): TGTGCCAGTAGTAGTGGGACAGAGAACTATGGCTACACCTTC. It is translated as CASSSGTENYGYTF.

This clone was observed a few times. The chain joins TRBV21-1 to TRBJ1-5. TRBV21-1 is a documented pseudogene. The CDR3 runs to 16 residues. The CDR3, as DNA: TGTGCCAGCAGCAAAATACAGGGAGGGAACAATCAGCCCCAGCATTTT. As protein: CASSKIQGGNNQPQHF.